This TCR beta chain derives from a study of shared clonotypes between healthy human individuals. Study-wide results and limits: The four-donor shared clonotypes exceeded non-shared clonotypes in generation probability, with non-shared ones scoring lower.

After removal of 5 bases from V and 3 bases from J, the junction contained 8 bases not matched to a gene. The germline gives CDR1 MDHEN, CDR2 SYDVKM. This CDR3 spans 16 amino acids. With regard to this clone: No antigen is known for it.

Produced via immunoSEQ multiplex PCR; TCRdb's table is partial and in-frame only. The sample holds about 2.3 million clones; 80% to 95% are singletons and the top ten take 0.37%. Sequences were obtained from naive CD4+ T cells from PBMCs. The subset here: CD45RA+ positively selected. This rearrangement joins TRBV28 to TRBJ2-2; 8 bases match TRBD1. This receptor was taken from a man between 18 and 35 years old in good health. Some clones in this sample may be carry-over from other donors' samples. In DNA, the CDR3 is TGTGCCAGCAGTACACAGGGGGACCCCTACACCGGGGAGCTGTTTTTT. Translating gives CASSTQGDPYTGELFF.